This T cell receptor (beta chain) was observed in a study of PD-1 blockade in classical Hodgkin lymphoma. Exposure to brentuximab vedotin varied, and each patient had relapsed following autologous stem cell transplantation. The authors purified CD4+ T cells from thawed PBMCs by magnetic negative selection. Trimming took off 5 bases at V and 4 bases at J, with 9 bases between the two ends. CDR1 is KGHSH, CDR2 LQKENI, per germline. The CDR3 has 13 amino acids. Measured with immunoSEQ multiplex PCR; TCRdb has only the in-frame clones, and not every one. The data contain 8,000 to 9,000 clones, about 86% of them seen just once; the ten biggest clones take up roughly an eighth. Points from the study as a whole: Prior to therapy, complete responders displayed diversity much like that of newly diagnosed patients.

In the case of this clone: Its antigen is currently unknown.

The sequence was obtained from a human donor with classical Hodgkin lymphoma. The material was CD4+ T cells from blood, obtained at baseline. This rearrangement joins TRBV18 to TRBJ1-5; D call uncertain. CDR3 nucleotide sequence: TGTGCCAGCTCATCGACACTTAATCAGCCCCAGCATTTT. It translates to CASSSTLNQPQHF.